This entry is about one T cell receptor (beta chain). Produced via immunoSEQ multiplex PCR; TCRdb's table is partial and in-frame only. The table has about 79,000 clones, roughly 84% seen once. This entry is derived from a study of OX40 agonist ivuxolimab in advanced cancers. Study-wide background: Patients got intravenous ivuxolimab at 0.01 to 10 mg/kg every 2 weeks.

The V and J ends lost 2 bases and 3 bases respectively, with 24 bases between them. The germline gives CDR1 SGHVS, CDR2 FNYEAQ. The CDR3 spans 19 residues. The source is an adult with an advanced solid tumor such as melanoma, head and neck, liver or kidney cancer. The chain carries TRBV7-6 and TRBJ2-3; the D is unclear. Sequences were derived from CD4+ or CD8+ T cells sorted from blood, sampled in a trial of the OX40 agonist ivuxolimab. The DNA of the CDR3 is TGTGCCAGCAGCTTAAACCGCGCGGTTGGCCCCCGAGGTACAGATACGCAGTATTTT. It is translated as CASSLNRAVGPRGTDTQYF.